This T cell receptor beta chain was sequenced during a study of T cell responses to AZD1222 COVID-19 vaccine. CDR1 KGHSH and CDR2 LQKENI come from the germline V gene. This CDR3 region has 15 residues. The germline V and J ends were trimmed by 3 bases and 3 bases, with 12 bases remaining between them. This table comes from immunoSEQ multiplex PCR, and its TCRdb copy is limited to in-frame clones, with some not included. The sample has 110,000 to 150,000 clones, 80% to 95% seen once. The source is an adult in good health. This chain joins TRBV18 and TRBJ1-5; no reliable D call. The material sequenced was peripheral blood, taken on day 0 of AZD1222 vaccination. The CDR3 DNA reads TGTGCCAGCTCACCCGAGAGTTTAACCAATCAGCCCCAGCATTTT. It encodes CASSPESLTNQPQHF.